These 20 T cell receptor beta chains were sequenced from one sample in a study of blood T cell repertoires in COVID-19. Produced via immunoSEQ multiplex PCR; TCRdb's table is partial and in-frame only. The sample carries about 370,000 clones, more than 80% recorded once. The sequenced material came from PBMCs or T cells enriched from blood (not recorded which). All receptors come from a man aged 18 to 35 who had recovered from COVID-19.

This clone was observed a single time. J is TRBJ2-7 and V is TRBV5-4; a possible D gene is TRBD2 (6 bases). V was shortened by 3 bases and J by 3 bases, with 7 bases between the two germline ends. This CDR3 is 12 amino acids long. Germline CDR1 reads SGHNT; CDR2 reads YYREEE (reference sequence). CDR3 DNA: TGTGCCAGCAGCTCGGAGGGCTACGAGCAGTACTTC. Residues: CASSSEGYEQYF.

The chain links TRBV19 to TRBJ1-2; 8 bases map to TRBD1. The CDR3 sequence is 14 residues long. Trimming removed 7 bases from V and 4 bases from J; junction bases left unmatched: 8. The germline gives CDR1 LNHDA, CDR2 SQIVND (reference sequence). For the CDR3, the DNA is TGTGCCAGTAAGGACAGGGCAAGCCGCTATGGCTACACCTTC. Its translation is CASKDRASRYGYTF.

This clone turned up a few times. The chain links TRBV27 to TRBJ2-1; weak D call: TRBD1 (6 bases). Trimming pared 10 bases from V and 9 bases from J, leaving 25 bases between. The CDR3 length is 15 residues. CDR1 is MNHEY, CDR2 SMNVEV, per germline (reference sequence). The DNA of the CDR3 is TGTGCCACCTCCATGGGGCTCCCGGGACAACGTGAGCAGTTCTTC. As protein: CATSMGLPGQREQFF.

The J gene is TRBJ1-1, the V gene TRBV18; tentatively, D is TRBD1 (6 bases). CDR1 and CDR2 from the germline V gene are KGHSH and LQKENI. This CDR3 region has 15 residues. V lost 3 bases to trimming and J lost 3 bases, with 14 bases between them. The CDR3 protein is CASSPAGVSDTEAFF. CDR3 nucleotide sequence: TGTGCCAGCTCACCCGCAGGGGTCTCCGACACTGAAGCTTTCTTT.

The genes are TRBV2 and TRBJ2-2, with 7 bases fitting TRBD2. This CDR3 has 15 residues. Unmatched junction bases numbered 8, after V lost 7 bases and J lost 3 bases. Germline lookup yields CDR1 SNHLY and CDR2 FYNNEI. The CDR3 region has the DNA TGTGCCAGCATGGTTTCTAGCGGTTACACCGGGGAGCTGTTTTTT. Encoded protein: CASMVSSGYTGELFF.

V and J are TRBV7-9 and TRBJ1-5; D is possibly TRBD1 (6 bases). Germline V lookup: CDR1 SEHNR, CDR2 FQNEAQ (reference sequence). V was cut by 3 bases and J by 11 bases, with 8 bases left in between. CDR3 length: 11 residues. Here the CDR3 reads CASSFGGSQHF. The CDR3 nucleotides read TGTGCCAGCAGCTTTGGGGGCTCCCAGCATTTT.

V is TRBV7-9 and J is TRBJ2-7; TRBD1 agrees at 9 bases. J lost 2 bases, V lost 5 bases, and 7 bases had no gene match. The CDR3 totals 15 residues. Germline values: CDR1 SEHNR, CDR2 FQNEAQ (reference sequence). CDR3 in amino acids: CASSPRTGAPYEQYF. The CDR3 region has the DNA TGTGCCAGCAGCCCGAGGACAGGGGCCCCCTACGAGCAGTACTTC.

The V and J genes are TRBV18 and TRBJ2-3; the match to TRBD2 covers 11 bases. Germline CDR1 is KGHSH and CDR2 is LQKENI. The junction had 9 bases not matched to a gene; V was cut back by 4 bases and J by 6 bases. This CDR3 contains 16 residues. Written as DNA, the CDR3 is TGTGCCAGCTCACGGTTTGCTAGCGGGAGGCAGGATACGCAGTATTTT. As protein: CASSRFASGRQDTQYF.

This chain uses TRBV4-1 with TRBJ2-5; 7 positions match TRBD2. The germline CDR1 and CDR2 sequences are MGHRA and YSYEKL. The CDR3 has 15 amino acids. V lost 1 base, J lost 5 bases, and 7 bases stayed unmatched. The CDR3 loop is CASSQVSSGVETQYF. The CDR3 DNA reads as TGCGCCAGCAGCCAAGTGTCTAGCGGTGTGGAGACCCAGTACTTC.

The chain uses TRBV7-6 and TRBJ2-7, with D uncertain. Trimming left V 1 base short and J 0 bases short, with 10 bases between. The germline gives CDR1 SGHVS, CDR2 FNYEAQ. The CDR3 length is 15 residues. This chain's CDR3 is CASSLGPEPSYEQYF. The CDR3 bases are TGTGCCAGCAGCTTAGGGCCGGAGCCCTCCTACGAGCAGTACTTC.

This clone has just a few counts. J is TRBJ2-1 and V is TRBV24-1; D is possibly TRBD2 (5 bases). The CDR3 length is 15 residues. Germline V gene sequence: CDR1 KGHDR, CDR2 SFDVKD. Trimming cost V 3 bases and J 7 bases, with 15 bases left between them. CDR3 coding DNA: TGTGCCACCAGTGATCCGGGAATGGTTTTTAATGAGCAGTTCTTC. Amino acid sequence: CATSDPGMVFNEQFF.

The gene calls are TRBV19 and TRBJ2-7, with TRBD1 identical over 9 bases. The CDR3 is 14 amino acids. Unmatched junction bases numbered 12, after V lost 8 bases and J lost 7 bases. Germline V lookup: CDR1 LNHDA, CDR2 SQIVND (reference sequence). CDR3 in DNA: TGTGCCAGTTCGAAGACAGGGGGTCCACTGGAGCAGTACTTC. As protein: CASSKTGGPLEQYF.

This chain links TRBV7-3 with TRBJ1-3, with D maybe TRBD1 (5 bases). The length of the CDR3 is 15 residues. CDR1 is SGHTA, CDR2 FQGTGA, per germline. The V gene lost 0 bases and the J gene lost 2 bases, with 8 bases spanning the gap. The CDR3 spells CASSLTAGTGNTIYF. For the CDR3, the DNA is TGTGCCAGCAGCTTAACGGCAGGGACTGGAAACACCATATATTTT.

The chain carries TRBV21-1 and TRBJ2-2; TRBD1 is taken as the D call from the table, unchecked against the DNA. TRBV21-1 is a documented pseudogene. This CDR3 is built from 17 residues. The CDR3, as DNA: TGTGCCAGCAGCAAAGAGGGGGACCCAAAAAACACCGGGGAGCTGTTTTTT. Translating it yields CASSKEGDPKNTGELFF.

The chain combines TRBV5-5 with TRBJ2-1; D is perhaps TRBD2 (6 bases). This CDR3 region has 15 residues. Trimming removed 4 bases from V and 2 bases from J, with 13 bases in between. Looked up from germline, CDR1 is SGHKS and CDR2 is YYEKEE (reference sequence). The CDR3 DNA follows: TGTGCCAGCAGCCAAGGGACTGGAGCCTACAATGAGCAGTTCTTC. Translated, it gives CASSQGTGAYNEQFF.

CDR3 DNA: TGTGCCAGCAGTTTGATTACTAGCGGGAGTCCGGATACGCAGTATTTT. It encodes CASSLITSGSPDTQYF. V is TRBV27 and J is TRBJ2-3; 11 nucleotides align to TRBD2. Unmatched junction bases numbered 8, after V lost 3 bases and J lost 6 bases. The CDR3 is 16 amino acids. From germline, CDR1 is MNHEY and CDR2 SMNVEV (reference sequence).

CDR3 DNA: TGTGCCAGCAGCGTCGGGACAGGGGGCCTCTCTGGAAACACCATATATTTT. It codes for CASSVGTGGLSGNTIYF. The chain is built from TRBV9 and TRBJ1-3; the match to TRBD1 covers 12 bases. The CDR3 runs 17 residues. The V and J ends lost 2 bases and 0 bases, in that order; junction bases with no gene match: 3. Germline loops: CDR1 SGDLS, CDR2 YYNGEE.

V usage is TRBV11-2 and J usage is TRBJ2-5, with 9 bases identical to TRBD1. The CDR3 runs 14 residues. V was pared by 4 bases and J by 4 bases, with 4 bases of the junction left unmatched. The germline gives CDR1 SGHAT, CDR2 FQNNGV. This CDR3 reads CASSSSTGGETQYF. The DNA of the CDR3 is TGTGCCAGCAGCTCCTCGACAGGGGGAGAGACCCAGTACTTC.

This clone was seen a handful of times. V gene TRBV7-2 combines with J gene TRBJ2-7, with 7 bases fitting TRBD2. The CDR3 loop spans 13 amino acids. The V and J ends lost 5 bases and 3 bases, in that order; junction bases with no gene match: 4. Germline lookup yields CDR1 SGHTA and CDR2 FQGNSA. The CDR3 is CASSARTSYEQYF. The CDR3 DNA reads TGTGCCAGCAGCGCCCGGACTAGCTACGAGCAGTACTTC.

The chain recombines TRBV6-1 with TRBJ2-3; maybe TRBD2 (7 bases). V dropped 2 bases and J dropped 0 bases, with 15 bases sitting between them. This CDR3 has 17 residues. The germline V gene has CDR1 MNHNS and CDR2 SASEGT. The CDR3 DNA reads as TGTGCCAGCAGTGAACTAGCGGAAGGGGGTAGCACAGATACGCAGTATTTT. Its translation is CASSELAEGGSTDTQYF.